This T cell receptor (beta chain) was obtained from a study of blood T cell repertoires in COVID-19. The protocol was immunoSEQ multiplex PCR, while the TCRdb copy is restricted to in-frame clones and leaves out a portion. The table includes 190,000 or so clones, 85% to 90% detected once. V was shortened by 4 bases and J by 5 bases, with 11 bases between the two germline ends. This CDR3 is built from 13 residues. Per the germline V gene, CDR1 is MGHDK and CDR2 is SYGVNS. Input material: peripheral blood. The chain joins TRBV25-1 to TRBJ1-1; D possibly corresponds to TRBD1 (5 bases). This clonotype was obtained from a man in his fifties or sixties with acute or convalescent COVID-19. CDR3 residues: CASSVGGRTEAFF. The DNA of the CDR3 is TGTGCCAGCAGTGTCGGGGGGAGGACTGAAGCTTTCTTT. Together with reference TRBV25-1 and TRBJ1-1, the CDR3 gives the full variable domain: EADIYQTPRYLVIGTGKKITLECSQTMGHDKMYWYQQDPGMELHLIHYSYGVNSTEKGDLSSESTVSRIRTEHFPLTLESARPSHTSQYLCASSVGGRTEAFFGQGTRLTVV.